The present T cell receptor beta chain was sequenced within a study of T-cell memory formation after mild COVID-19. At the level of the study: Each donor largely had its own TCR clusters. Study-wide results and limits: CD4/CD8 balance characterized clones contracting day 15 to 85, and CD4+ skew characterized later expanders. Most CD4+ clones that shrank were in CM and EM, while CD8+ ones turned up in EMRA.

Worth noting for this clonotype: Antigen: not known.

cDNA libraries for TCR alpha and TCR beta, carrying sample barcodes and UMIs, came from 5'RACE with constant-segment primers. TCRdb processed the 5' RACE reads anew with MiXCR; each CDR3 protein has one entry. This sample has 530,000 or so distinct CDR3 sequences, with 15% to 20% found just once. The CDR3 is made up of 14 amino acids. The V segment lost 3 bases and the J segment 4 bases; nucleotides outside the gene matches: 7. Germline CDR1 is DFQATT and CDR2 is SNEGSKA (reference sequence). Specimen: PBMCs or a T cell subset sorted from them (not recorded which). This TCR was sampled from an adult woman who had mild COVID-19 (a few samples of this study predate the infection). Cell type and time point are not known. V gene TRBV20-1 combines with J gene TRBJ2-3; 7 positions agree with TRBD2. The CDR3 sequence: CSASPREWPDTQYF. The DNA for the CDR3 is TGCAGTGCTAGTCCGCGGGAGTGGCCAGATACGCAGTATTTT.